A selection of T cell receptor beta chains follows, all from one sample in a study of CD8+CD57+ T cells in acquired aplastic anemia. Each CDR3 protein gets one entry after TCRdb re-called the reads with MiXCR. The sample lists some 200,000 distinct CDR3 sequences, 40% to 60% occurring once. Sequencing used sorted CD4+, CD8+, or CD8+CD57+ T cells (not recorded which) from PBMCs. These receptors all come from a human donor with aplastic anemia. Both conserved end residues are part of each CDR3. Where a row states a size, it is once, few, many or the class of an expanded clone; other rows omit it.

length	J	size	V	CDR3
15	TRBJ1-1	NA	TRBV20-1	CSAIGRRGVNTEAFF
13	TRBJ2-7	NA	TRBV3-1	CASSQQRGYEQYF
14	TRBJ1-4	NA	TRBV7-9	CASSLGTGTGKLFF
14	TRBJ2-7	NA	TRBV7-9	CASSKTSGREKQYF
12	TRBJ2-7	many	TRBV5-6	CASSFLGNEQYF
9	TRBJ1-5	NA	TRBV2	CASSGTQHF
13	TRBJ1-2	many	TRBV7-2	CASSPSRVEGYTF
14	TRBJ1-5	many	TRBV5-1	CASSLGRGDQPQHF
16	TRBJ1-1	many	TRBV6-5	CASSPGTIRLYTEAFF
15	TRBJ1-6	NA	TRBV9	CASSFYSSYNSPLHF
16	TRBJ2-7	NA	TRBV7-6	CASSSGQGATSYEQYF
14	TRBJ2-7	NA	TRBV25-1	CAWSPGSGGYEQYF
10	TRBJ1-3	NA	TRBV20-1	CSPRRNTIYF
16	TRBJ2-2	NA	TRBV3-1	CASSTDKVSNTGELFF
14	TRBJ1-6	NA	TRBV9	CASSVVQTNSPLHF
13	TRBJ2-3	once	TRBV7-9	CASSPWAQDTQDF
16	TRBJ2-1	NA	TRBV10-3	CAITGETSGGASEQFF
15	TRBJ1-1	once	TRBV9	CASSEQTDIGPEALF
16	TRBJ2-6	NA	TRBV7-2	CASSLGASSGANVLTF
15	TRBJ1-1	many	TRBV5-1	CASSPSGTENTEAFF